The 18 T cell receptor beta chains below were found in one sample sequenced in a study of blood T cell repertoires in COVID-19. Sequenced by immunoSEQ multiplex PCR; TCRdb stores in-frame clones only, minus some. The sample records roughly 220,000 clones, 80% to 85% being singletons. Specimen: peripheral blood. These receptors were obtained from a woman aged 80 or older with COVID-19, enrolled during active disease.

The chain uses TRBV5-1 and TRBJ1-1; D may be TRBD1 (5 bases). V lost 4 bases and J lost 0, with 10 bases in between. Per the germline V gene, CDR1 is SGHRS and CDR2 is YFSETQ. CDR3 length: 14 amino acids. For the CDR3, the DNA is TGCGCCAGCAGCCTTGGGGCCGTGAACACTGAAGCTTTCTTT. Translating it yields CASSLGAVNTEAFF.

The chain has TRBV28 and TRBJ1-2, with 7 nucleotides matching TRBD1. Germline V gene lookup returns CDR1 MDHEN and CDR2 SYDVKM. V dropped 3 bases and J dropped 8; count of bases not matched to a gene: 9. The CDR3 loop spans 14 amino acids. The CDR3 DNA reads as TGTGCCAGCAGTTTCCGACGGGGGACAGCGGGCTACACCTTC. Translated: CASSFRRGTAGYTF.

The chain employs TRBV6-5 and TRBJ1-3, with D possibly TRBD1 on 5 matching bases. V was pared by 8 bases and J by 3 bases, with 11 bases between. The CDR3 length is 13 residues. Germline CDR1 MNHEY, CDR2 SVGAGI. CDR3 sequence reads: CASVRGFGNTIYF. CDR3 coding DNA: TGTGCCAGCGTTCGGGGGTTTGGAAACACCATATATTTT.

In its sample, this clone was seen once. The CDR3 nucleotides read TGTGCCAGCAGTACATCAGGGGGCACCCCGTTTTCCGAAAAACTGTTTTTT. Its protein is CASSTSGGTPFSEKLFF. V gene TRBV28 combines with J gene TRBJ1-4; 8 positions agree with TRBD1. Germline V gives CDR1 MDHEN, CDR2 SYDVKM. This CDR3 comprises 17 residues. V gave up 5 bases and J gave up 8 bases; unmatched junction bases: 16.

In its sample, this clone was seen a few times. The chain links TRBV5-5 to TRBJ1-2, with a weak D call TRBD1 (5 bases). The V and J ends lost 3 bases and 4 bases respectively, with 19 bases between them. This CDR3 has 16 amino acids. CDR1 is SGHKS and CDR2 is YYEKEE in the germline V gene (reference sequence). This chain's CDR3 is CASSSIAGGKGYGYTF. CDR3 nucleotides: TGTGCCAGCAGCTCCATTGCGGGGGGAAAAGGCTATGGCTACACCTTC.

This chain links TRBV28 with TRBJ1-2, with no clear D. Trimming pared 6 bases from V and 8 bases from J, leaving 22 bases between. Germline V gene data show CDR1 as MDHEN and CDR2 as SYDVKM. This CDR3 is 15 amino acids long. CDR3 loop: CASRNGNGWGGGYTF. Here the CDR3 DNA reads TGTGCCAGCAGGAATGGGAACGGTTGGGGAGGCGGCTACACCTTC.

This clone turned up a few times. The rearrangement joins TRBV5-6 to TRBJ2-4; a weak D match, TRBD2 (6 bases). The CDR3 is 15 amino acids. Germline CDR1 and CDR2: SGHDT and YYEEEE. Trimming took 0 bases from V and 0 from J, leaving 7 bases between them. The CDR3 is CASSLAGLAKNIQYF. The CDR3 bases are TGTGCCAGCAGCTTGGCGGGACTAGCCAAAAACATTCAGTACTTC.

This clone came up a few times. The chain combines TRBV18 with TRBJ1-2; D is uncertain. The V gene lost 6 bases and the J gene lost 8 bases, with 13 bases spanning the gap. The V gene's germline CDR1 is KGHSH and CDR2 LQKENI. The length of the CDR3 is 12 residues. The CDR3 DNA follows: TGTGCCAGCTCGACTTCAACGGGGGGCTACACCTTC. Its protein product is CASSTSTGGYTF.

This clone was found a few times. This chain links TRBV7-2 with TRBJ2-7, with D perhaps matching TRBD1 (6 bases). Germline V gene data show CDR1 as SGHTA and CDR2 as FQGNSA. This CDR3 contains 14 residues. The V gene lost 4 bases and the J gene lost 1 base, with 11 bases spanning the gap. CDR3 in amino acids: CASSSNRDSYEQYF. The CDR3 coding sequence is TGTGCCAGCAGCTCTAACAGGGATTCCTACGAGCAGTACTTC.

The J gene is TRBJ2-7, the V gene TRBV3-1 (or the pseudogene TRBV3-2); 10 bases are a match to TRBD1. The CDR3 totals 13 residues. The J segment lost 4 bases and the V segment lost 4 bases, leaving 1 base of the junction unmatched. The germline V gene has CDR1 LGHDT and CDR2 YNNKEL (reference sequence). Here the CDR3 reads CASSLGQGYEQYF. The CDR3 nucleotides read TGTGCCAGCAGCCTGGGACAGGGGTACGAGCAGTACTTC.

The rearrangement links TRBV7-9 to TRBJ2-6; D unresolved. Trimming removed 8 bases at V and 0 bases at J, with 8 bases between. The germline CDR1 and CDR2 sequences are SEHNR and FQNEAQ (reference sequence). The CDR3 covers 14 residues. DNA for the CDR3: TGTGCCAGCCTAAGTGTCTCTGGGGCCAACGTCCTGACTTTC. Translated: CASLSVSGANVLTF.

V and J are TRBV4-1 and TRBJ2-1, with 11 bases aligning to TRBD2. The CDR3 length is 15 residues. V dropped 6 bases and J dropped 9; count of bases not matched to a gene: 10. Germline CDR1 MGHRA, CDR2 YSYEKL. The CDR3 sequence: CASSRLAGGPGEQFF. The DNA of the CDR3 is TGCGCCAGCAGTAGGTTAGCGGGGGGGCCAGGTGAGCAGTTCTTC.

The CDR3 nucleotides are TGTGCCAGCAGTGAAAGGTTTGGACAATATAGCAATCAGCCCCAGCATTTT. Its translation is CASSERFGQYSNQPQHF. The chain joins TRBV6-1 to TRBJ1-5; perhaps TRBD1 as D (5 bases). The CDR3 totals 17 residues. Trimming took off 2 bases at V and 0 bases at J, with 14 bases between the two ends. In germline, CDR1 is MNHNS, CDR2 SASEGT.

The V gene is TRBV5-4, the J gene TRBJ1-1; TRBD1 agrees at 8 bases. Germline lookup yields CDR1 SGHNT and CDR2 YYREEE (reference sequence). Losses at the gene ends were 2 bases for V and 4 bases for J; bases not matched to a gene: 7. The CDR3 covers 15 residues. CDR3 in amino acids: CASSFPTGDSTEAFF. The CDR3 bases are TGTGCCAGCAGCTTTCCGACAGGGGATAGCACTGAAGCTTTCTTT.

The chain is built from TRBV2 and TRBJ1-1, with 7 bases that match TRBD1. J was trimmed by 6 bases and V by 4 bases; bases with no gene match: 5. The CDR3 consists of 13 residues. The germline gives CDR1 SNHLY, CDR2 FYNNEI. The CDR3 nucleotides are TGTGCCAGCAGTGGGAGACAGGGCGCTGAAGCTTTCTTT. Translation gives CASSGRQGAEAFF.

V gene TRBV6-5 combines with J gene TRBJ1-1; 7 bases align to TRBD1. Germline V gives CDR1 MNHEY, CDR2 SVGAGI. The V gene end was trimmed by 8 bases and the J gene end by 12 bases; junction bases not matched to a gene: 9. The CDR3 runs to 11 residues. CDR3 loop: CASSRDSLTFF. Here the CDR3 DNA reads TGTGCCAGCTCCCGGGACAGTCTGACTTTCTTT.

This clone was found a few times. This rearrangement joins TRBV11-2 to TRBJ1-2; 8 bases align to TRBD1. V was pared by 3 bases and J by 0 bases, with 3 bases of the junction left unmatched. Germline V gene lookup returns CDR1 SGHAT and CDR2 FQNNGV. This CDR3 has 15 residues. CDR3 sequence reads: CASSFTGGTNYGYTF. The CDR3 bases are TGTGCCAGCAGCTTCACAGGGGGGACTAACTATGGCTACACCTTC. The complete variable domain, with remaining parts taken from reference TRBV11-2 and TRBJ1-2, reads EAGVAQSPRYKIIEKRQSVAFWCNPISGHATLYWYQQILGQGPKLLIQFQNNGVVDDSQLPKDRFSAERLKGVDSTLKIQPAKLEDSAVYLCASSFTGGTNYGYTFGSGTRLTVV.

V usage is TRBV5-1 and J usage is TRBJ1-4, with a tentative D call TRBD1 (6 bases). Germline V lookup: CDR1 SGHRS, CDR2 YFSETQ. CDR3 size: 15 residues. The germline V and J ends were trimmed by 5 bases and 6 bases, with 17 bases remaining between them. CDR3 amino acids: CASSLTGTLYEKLFF. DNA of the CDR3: TGCGCCAGCAGTCTCACCGGGACATTGTATGAAAAACTGTTTTTT. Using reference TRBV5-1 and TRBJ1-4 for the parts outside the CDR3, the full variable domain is KAGVTQTPRYLIKTRGQQVTLSCSPISGHRSVSWYQQTPGQGLQFLFEYFSETQRNKGNFPGRFSGRQFSNSRSEMNVSTLELGDSALYLCASSLTGTLYEKLFFGSGTQLSVL.